These 16 T cell receptor beta chains originate from one sample sequenced in a study of blood T cell repertoires in COVID-19. Libraries were prepared by immunoSEQ multiplex PCR; TCRdb keeps only in-frame clonotypes and omits some of them. The sample yields fewer than 250,000 clones, around nine tenths seen once. The sequencing input was peripheral blood. The source of these receptors is a man in his forties or fifties with acute or convalescent COVID-19.

The chain couples TRBV19 to TRBJ2-7; D call uncertain. Trimming cost V 3 bases and J 7 bases, with 22 bases left between them. Germline V gene data show CDR1 as LNHDA and CDR2 as SQIVND (reference sequence). The CDR3 consists of 16 residues. CDR3 sequence: CASSIRQERSDTEQYF. In DNA form, the CDR3 reads TGTGCCAGTAGTATCCGCCAAGAAAGGAGTGATACTGAGCAGTACTTC.

This chain links TRBV7-9 with TRBJ2-3, with D possibly being TRBD1 (6 bases). Germline V lookup: CDR1 SEHNR, CDR2 FQNEAQ (reference sequence). V lost 5 bases, J lost 0 bases, and 12 bases lay in between. The CDR3 is 15 residues long. The CDR3 region has the DNA TGTGCCAGCAGCACGACAGGAGCTAGCACAGATACGCAGTATTTT. Protein sequence: CASSTTGASTDTQYF.

This sequence joins TRBV7-6 and TRBJ2-3; D possibly corresponds to TRBD2 (6 bases). The germline V gene encodes CDR1 SGHVS and CDR2 FNYEAQ. This CDR3 is 16 amino acids long. V was pared by 5 bases and J by 2 bases, with 17 bases between. CDR3 loop: CASSKLGTANTDTQYF. The CDR3 DNA reads TGTGCCAGCAGCAAACTCGGGACTGCTAACACAGATACGCAGTATTTT.

The chain employs TRBV19 and TRBJ1-2; 7 bases fit TRBD1. With 7 bases clipped from V and 4 bases from J, the junction kept 6 bases outside the gene matches. Germline V gene sequence: CDR1 LNHDA, CDR2 SQIVND (reference sequence). The CDR3 is 13 residues long. The CDR3 sequence: CASMTGPRYGYTF. The CDR3 bases are TGTGCCAGTATGACAGGGCCGCGCTATGGCTACACCTTC.

The rearrangement uses TRBV6-5 and TRBJ1-4; 7 positions match TRBD1. The CDR3 loop spans 14 amino acids. The trim removed 6 bases at V and 5 bases at J, leaving 6 bases unmatched. In germline, CDR1 is MNHEY, CDR2 SVGAGI. CDR3 sequence (DNA): TGTGCCAGCAGACCGGGACAGCACAATGAAAAACTGTTTTTT. The encoded protein is CASRPGQHNEKLFF.

This rearrangement joins TRBV6-2 or TRBV6-3 to TRBJ1-1; 10 bases agree with TRBD1. The germline gives CDR1 MNHEY, CDR2 SVGEGT. V shed 6 bases, J shed 5 bases, and the junction held 9 bases outside the gene matches. CDR3 size: 15 residues. The DNA for the CDR3 is TGTGCCAGCAGCGCCCCGGGACAGGGGATAACTGAAGCTTTCTTT. This translates into CASSAPGQGITEAFF.

This chain joins TRBV5-1 and TRBJ2-5; D perhaps matches TRBD2 (6 bases). Germline CDR1 and CDR2: SGHRS and YFSETQ. V was shortened by 5 bases and J by 2 bases, with 13 bases between the two germline ends. The CDR3 loop spans 14 amino acids. Here the CDR3 DNA reads TGCGCCAGCAGTTCAGGGACTCATCAAGAGACCCAGTACTTC. It specifies CASSSGTHQETQYF.

The chain is built from TRBV7-9 and TRBJ2-1; maybe TRBD2 (6 bases). CDR1 is SEHNR and CDR2 is FQNEAQ in the germline V gene (reference sequence). This CDR3 contains 16 residues. V was pared by 4 bases and J by 7 bases, with 20 bases between. The CDR3 region is CASSSPPVTGRNEQFF. The DNA of the CDR3 is TGTGCCAGCAGCTCCCCGCCGGTAACGGGGAGGAATGAGCAGTTCTTC. The full variable domain, completed using reference TRBV7-9 and TRBJ2-1, is DTGVSQNPRHKITKRGQNVTFRCDPISEHNRLYWYRQTLGQGPEFLTYFQNEAQLEKSRLLSDRFSAERPKGSFSTLEIQRTEQGDSAMYLCASSSPPVTGRNEQFFGPGTRLTVL.

V usage is TRBV14 and J usage is TRBJ2-2; D is ambiguous. From germline, CDR1 is SGHDN and CDR2 FVKESK. Trimming cost V 4 bases and J 2 bases, with 11 bases left between them. This CDR3 has 15 amino acids. The CDR3 here is CASSRSTVNTGELFF. The CDR3 DNA reads TGTGCCAGCAGCCGATCTACAGTTAACACCGGGGAGCTGTTTTTT.

As DNA, the CDR3 is TGTGCCAGCAGCCCTCCTAGCGGGGTCACCGGGGAGCTGTTTTTT. Translation gives CASSPPSGVTGELFF. The chain carries TRBV3-1 (or the pseudogene TRBV3-2) and TRBJ2-2, with 9 bases identical to TRBD2. V lost 4 bases to trimming and J lost 4 bases; unmatched junction nucleotides: 4. Germline CDR1 and CDR2: LGHDT and YNNKEL (reference sequence). The CDR3 covers 15 residues.

The chain has TRBV24-1 and TRBJ2-7; 7 nucleotides align to TRBD1. Germline V CDR1 and CDR2: KGHDR, SFDVKD. V was clipped by 3 bases and J by 4 bases; unmatched bases: 8. The CDR3 covers 15 residues. For the CDR3, the DNA is TGTGCCACCAGTGATCCTGCAGGGGGTATGTACGAGCAGTACTTC. Translated: CATSDPAGGMYEQYF.

The chain couples TRBV24-1 to TRBJ2-3; 10 bases fit TRBD2. The CDR3 spans 19 residues. Germline trimming cut 1 base from V and 2 bases from J; bases unmatched to any gene: 11. Germline loops: CDR1 KGHDR, CDR2 SFDVKD. The CDR3, as DNA: TGTGCCACCAGTGATTTAGGCAGGGTGAGCGGGAGGGCCACAGATACGCAGTATTTT. This sequence encodes CATSDLGRVSGRATDTQYF.

The V and J genes are TRBV6-4 and TRBJ2-1; 11 positions agree with TRBD2. Germline V CDR1 and CDR2: MRHNA, SNTAGT. V was clipped by 0 bases and J by 11 bases; unmatched bases: 12. CDR3 size: 17 residues. CDR3 in DNA: TGTGCCAGCAGTGACTCTATTACGGGCCTAGCGGGGGGAAAGCAGTTCTTC. Translated, it gives CASSDSITGLAGGKQFF.

This rearrangement joins TRBV5-4 to TRBJ2-7; 7 bases agree with TRBD1. Trimming at V came to 3 bases and at J to 3 bases, leaving 9 bases not matched to a gene. This CDR3 is built from 15 residues. Germline V gives CDR1 SGHNT, CDR2 YYREEE (reference sequence). The CDR3 region has the DNA TGTGCCAGCAGCTCCGGGACAGACCCTTTCTACGAGCAGTACTTC. Amino acid sequence: CASSSGTDPFYEQYF. The complete variable domain, with remaining parts taken from reference TRBV5-4 and TRBJ2-7, reads ETGVTQSPTHLIKTRGQQVTLRCSSQSGHNTVSWYQQALGQGPQFIFQYYREEENGRGNFPPRFSGLQFPNYSSELNVNALELDDSALYLCASSSGTDPFYEQYFGPGTRLTVT.

The J gene is TRBJ2-7, the V gene TRBV4-1; tentative D call: TRBD1 (5 bases). This CDR3 has 11 residues. With 9 bases removed from V and 3 bases from J, the gap between germline ends came to 9 bases. Germline CDR1 is MGHRA and CDR2 is YSYEKL. The CDR3 sequence is CASWGGYEQYF. CDR3 bases: TGCGCCAGTTGGGGCGGCTACGAGCAGTACTTC.

The V gene is TRBV15, the J gene TRBJ2-2, with TRBD1 as a possible D gene (6 bases). The length of the CDR3 is 15 residues. V was shortened by 5 bases and J by 5 bases, with 15 bases between the two germline ends. Germline lookup yields CDR1 LNHNV and CDR2 YYDKDF (reference sequence). CDR3 in amino acids: CATSPPGHPTGELFF. In DNA, the CDR3 is TGTGCCACCAGCCCTCCGGGACACCCAACCGGGGAGCTGTTTTTT.